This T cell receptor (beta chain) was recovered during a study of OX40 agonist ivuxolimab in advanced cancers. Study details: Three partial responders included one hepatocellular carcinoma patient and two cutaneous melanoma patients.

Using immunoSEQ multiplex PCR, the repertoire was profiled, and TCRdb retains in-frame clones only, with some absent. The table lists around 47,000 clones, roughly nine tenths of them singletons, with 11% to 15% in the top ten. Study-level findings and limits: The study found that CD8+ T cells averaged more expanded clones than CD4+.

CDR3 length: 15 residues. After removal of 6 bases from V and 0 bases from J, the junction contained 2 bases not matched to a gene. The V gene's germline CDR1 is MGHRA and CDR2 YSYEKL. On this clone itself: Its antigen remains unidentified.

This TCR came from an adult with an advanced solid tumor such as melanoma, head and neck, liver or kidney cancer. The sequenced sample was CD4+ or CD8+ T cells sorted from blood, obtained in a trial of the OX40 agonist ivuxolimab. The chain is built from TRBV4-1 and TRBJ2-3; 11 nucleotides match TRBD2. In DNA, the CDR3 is TGCGCCAGCAGGCGGACTAGCGGGAGCACAGATACGCAGTATTTT. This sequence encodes CASRRTSGSTDTQYF.